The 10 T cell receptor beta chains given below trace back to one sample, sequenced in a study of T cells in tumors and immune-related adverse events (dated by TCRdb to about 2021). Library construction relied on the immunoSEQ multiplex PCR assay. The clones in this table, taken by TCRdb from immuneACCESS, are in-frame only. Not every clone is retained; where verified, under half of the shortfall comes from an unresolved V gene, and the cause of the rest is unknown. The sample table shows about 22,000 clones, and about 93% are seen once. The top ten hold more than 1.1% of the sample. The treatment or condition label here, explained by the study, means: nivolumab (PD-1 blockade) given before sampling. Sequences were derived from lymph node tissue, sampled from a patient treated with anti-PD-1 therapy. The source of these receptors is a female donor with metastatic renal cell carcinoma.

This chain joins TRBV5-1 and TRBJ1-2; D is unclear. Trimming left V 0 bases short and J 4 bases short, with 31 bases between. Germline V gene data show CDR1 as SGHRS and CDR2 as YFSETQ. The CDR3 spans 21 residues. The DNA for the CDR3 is TGCGCCAGCAGCTTGGTGAGGTCACACTTCACCGCCGGGAACCAATTCTATGGCTACACCTTC. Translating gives CASSLVRSHFTAGNQFYGYTF.

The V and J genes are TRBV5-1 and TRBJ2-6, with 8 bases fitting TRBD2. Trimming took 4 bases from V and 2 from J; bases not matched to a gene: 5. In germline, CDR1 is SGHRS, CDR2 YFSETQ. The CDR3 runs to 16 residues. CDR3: CASSREGRAGANVLTF. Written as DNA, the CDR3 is TGCGCCAGCAGCCGGGAGGGGAGGGCTGGGGCCAACGTCCTGACTTTC.

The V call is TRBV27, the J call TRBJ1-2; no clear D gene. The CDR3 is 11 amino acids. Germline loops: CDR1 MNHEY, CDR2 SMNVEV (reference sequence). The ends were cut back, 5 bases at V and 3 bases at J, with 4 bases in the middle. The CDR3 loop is CASSDYYGYTF. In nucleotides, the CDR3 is TGTGCCAGCAGTGATTACTATGGCTACACCTTC.

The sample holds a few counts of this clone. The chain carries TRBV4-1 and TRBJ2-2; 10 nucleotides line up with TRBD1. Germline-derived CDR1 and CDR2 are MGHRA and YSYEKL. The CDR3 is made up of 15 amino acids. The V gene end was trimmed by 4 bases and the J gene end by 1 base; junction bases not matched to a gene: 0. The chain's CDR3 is CASSRDRGNTGELFF. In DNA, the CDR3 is TGCGCCAGCAGCCGGGACAGGGGGAACACCGGGGAGCTGTTTTTT.

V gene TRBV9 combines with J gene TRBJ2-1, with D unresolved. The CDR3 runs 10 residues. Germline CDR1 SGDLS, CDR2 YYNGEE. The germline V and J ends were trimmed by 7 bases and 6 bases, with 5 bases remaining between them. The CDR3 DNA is TGTGCCAGCGGCGGCAATGAGCAGTTCTTC. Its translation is CASGGNEQFF.

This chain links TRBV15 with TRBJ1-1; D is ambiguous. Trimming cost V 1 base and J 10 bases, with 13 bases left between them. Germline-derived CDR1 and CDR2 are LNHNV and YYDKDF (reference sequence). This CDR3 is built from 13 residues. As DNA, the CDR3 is TGTGCCACCAGCAGAGTTGGCGAGAGCGTAGCTTTCTTT. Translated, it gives CATSRVGESVAFF.

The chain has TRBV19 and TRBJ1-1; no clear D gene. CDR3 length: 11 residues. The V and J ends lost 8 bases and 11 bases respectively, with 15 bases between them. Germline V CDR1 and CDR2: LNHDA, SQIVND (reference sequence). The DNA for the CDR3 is TGTGCCAGTGGAGAAGAGGTTCCGGCTTTCTTT. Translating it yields CASGEEVPAFF.

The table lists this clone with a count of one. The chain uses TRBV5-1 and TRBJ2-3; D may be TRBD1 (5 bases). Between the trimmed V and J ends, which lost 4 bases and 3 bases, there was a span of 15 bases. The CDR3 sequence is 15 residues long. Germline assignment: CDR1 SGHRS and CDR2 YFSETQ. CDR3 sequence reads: CASSNTGIETDTQYF. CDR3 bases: TGCGCCAGCAGCAACACAGGTATCGAAACAGATACGCAGTATTTT.

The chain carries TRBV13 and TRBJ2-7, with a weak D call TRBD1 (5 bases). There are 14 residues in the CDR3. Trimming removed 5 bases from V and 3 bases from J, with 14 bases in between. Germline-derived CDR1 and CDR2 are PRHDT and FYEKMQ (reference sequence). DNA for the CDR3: TGTGCCAGCAGCCCCCGCGACAGATTCTACGAGCAGTACTTC. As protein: CASSPRDRFYEQYF.

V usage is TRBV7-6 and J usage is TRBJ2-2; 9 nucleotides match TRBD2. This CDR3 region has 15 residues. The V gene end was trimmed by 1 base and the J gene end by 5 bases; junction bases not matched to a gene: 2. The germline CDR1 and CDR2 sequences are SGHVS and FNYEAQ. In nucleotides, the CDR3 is TGTGCCAGCAGCTTAGTTAGCGGGGGAACCGGGGAGCTGTTTTTT. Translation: CASSLVSGGTGELFF.